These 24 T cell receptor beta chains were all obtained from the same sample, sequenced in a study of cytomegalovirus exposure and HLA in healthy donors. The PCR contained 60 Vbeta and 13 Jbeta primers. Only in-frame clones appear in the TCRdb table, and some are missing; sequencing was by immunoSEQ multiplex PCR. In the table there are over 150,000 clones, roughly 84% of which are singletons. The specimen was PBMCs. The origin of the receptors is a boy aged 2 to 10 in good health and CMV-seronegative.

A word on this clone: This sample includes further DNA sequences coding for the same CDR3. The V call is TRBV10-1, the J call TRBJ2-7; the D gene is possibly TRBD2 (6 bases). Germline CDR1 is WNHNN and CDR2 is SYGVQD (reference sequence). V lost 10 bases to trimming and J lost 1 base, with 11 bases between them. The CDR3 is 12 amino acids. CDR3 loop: CATAGSSYEQYF. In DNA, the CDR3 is TGCGCCACGGCGGGAAGTTCCTACGAGCAGTACTTC.

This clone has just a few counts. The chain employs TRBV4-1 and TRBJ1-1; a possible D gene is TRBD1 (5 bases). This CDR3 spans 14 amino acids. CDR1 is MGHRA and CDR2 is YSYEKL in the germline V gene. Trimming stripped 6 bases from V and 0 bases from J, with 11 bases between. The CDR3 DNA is TGCGCCAGCAGAACGACAGCCATGAACACTGAAGCTTTCTTT. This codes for CASRTTAMNTEAFF.

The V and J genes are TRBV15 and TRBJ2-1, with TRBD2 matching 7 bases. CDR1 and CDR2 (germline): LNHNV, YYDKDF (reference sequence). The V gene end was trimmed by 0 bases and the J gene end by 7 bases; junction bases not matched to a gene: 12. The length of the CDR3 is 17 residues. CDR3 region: CATSRDIGGRSFNEQFF. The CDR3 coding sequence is TGTGCCACCAGCAGAGATATAGGCGGGAGAAGCTTTAATGAGCAGTTCTTC.

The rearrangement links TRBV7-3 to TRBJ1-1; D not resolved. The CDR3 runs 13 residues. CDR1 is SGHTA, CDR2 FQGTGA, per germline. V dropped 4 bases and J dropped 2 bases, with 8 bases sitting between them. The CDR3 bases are TGTGCCAGCAGCTCAGGACTCAACACTGAAGCTTTCTTT. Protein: CASSSGLNTEAFF.

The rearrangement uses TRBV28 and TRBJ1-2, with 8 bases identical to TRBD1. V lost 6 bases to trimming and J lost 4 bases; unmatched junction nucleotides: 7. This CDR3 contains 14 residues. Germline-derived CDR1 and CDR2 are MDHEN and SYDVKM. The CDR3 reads CASRPTGDVYGYTF. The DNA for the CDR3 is TGTGCCAGCAGGCCGACAGGGGACGTCTATGGCTACACCTTC.

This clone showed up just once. As DNA, the CDR3 is TGTGCCAGCAGTTTAGGGGACAGCCTCACTGAAGCTTTCTTT. Its translation: CASSLGDSLTEAFF. This chain joins TRBV28 and TRBJ1-1; TRBD1 aligns across 7 bases. The length of the CDR3 is 14 residues. The V gene end was trimmed by 2 bases and the J gene end by 4 bases; junction bases not matched to a gene: 4. The germline V gene encodes CDR1 MDHEN and CDR2 SYDVKM.

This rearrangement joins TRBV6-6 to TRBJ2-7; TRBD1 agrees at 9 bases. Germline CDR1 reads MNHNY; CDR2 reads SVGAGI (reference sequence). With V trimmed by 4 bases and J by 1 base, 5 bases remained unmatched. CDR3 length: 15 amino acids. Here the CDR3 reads CASSLTGGISYEQYF. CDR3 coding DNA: TGTGCCAGCAGTTTGACAGGGGGTATTTCCTACGAGCAGTACTTC.

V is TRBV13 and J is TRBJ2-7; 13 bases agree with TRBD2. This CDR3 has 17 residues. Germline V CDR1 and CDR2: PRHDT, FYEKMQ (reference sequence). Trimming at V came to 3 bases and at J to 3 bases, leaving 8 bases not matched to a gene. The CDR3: CASSFSGTSGAFYEQYF. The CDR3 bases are TGTGCCAGCAGCTTTTCCGGGACTAGCGGGGCGTTCTACGAGCAGTACTTC.

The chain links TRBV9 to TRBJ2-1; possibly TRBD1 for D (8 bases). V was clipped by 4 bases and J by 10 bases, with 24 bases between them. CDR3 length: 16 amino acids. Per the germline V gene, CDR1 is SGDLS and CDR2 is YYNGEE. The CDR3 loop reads CASSSTGGRDSREQFF. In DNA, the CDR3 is TGTGCCAGCAGCTCTACAGGGGGGAGGGATTCAAGGGAGCAGTTCTTC.

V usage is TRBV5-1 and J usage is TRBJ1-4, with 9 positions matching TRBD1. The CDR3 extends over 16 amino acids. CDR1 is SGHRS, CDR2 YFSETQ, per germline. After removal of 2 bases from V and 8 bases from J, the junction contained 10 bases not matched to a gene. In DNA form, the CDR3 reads TGCGCCAGCAGCTTTGCCGCCGGGACAGGGACAGAAAAACTGTTTTTT. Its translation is CASSFAAGTGTEKLFF.

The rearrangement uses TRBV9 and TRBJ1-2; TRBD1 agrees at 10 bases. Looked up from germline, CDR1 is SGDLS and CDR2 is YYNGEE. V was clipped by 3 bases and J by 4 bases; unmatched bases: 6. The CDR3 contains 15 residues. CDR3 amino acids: CASSARTGGPYGYTF. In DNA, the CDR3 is TGTGCCAGCAGCGCCCGGACAGGGGGTCCCTATGGCTACACCTTC.

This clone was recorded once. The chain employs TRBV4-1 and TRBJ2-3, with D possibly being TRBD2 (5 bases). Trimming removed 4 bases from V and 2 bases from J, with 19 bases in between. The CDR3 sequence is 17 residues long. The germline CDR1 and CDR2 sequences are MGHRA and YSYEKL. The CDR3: CASSLRASGSLTDTQYF. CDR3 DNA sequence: TGCGCCAGCAGCCTAAGGGCTTCGGGATCTCTCACAGATACGCAGTATTTT.

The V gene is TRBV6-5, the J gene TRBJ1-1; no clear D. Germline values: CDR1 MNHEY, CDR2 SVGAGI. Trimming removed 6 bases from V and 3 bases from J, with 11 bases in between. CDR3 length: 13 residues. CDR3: CASSYREDTEAFF. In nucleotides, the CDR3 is TGTGCCAGCAGCTACAGAGAGGACACTGAAGCTTTCTTT.

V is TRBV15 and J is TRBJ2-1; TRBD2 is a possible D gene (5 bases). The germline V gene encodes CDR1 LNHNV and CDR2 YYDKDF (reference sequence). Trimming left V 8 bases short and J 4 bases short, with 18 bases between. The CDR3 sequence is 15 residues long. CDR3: CATGVVRAEYNEQFF. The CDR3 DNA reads TGTGCCACCGGGGTTGTGCGGGCGGAGTACAATGAGCAGTTCTTC.

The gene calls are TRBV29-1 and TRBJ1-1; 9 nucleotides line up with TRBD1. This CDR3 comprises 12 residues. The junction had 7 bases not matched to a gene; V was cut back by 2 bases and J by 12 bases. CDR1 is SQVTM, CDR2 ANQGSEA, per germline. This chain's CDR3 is CSVERDRASSFF. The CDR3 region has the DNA TGCAGCGTTGAAAGGGACAGGGCTTCCTCTTTCTTT.

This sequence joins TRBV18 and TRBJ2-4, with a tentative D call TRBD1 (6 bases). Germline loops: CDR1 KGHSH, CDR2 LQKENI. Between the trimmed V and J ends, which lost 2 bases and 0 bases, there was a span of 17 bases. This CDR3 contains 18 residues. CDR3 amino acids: CASSPSALGAIAKNIQYF. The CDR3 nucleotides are TGTGCCAGCTCACCATCTGCTCTGGGGGCCATAGCCAAAAACATTCAGTACTTC.

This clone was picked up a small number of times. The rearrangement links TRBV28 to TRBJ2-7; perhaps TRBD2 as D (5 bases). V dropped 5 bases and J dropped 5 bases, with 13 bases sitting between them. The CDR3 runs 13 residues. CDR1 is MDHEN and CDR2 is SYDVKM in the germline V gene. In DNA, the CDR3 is TGTGCCAGCAGTCTTCCCGCTAGCCACGAGCAGTACTTC. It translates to CASSLPASHEQYF.

The CDR3 sequence: CASSPLRDRGLGDGYTF. DNA of the CDR3: TGTGCCAGCTCACCCCTCCGGGACAGGGGGCTGGGGGATGGCTACACCTTC. The chain combines TRBV18 with TRBJ1-2, with 12 bases aligning to TRBD1. The CDR3 totals 17 residues. V was clipped by 3 bases and J by 6 bases; unmatched bases: 11. Germline V gives CDR1 KGHSH, CDR2 LQKENI.

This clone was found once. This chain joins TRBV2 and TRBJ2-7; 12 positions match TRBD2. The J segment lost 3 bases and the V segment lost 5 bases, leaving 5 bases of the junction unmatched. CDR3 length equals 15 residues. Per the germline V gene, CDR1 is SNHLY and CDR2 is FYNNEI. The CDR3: CASSPKTSGGYEQYF. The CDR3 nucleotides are TGTGCCAGCAGTCCCAAGACTAGCGGGGGCTACGAGCAGTACTTC. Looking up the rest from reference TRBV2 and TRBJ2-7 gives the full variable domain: EPEVTQTPSHQVTQMGQEVILRCVPISNHLYFYWYRQILGQKVEFLVSFYNNEISEKSEIFDDQFSVERPDGSNFTLKIRSTKLEDSAMYFCASSPKTSGGYEQYFGPGTRLTVT.

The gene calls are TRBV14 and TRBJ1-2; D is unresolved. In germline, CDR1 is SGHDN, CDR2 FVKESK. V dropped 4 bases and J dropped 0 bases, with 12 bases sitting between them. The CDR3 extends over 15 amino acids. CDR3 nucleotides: TGTGCCAGCAGCCCCGGTGGGCAACCTAACTATGGCTACACCTTC. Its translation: CASSPGGQPNYGYTF.

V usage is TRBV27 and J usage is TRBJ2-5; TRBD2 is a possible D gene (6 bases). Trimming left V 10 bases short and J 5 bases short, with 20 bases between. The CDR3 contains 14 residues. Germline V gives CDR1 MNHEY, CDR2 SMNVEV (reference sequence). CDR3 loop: CATRVGGGVETQYF. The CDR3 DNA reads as TGTGCCACCAGGGTGGGAGGTGGGGTTGAGACCCAGTACTTC.

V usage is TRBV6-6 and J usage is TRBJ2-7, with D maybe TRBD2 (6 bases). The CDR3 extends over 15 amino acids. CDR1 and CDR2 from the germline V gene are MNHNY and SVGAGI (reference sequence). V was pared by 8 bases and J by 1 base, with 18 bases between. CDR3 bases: TGTGCCAGCGGCCTCAGAGGTAGCGGTTCCTACGAGCAGTACTTC. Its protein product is CASGLRGSGSYEQYF.

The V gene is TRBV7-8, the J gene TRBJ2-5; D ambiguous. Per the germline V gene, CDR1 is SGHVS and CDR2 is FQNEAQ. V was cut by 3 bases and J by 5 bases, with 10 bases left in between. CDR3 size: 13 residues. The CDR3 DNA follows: TGTGCCAGCAGCTTTGCCAGTCACGAGACCCAGTACTTC. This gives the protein CASSFASHETQYF.

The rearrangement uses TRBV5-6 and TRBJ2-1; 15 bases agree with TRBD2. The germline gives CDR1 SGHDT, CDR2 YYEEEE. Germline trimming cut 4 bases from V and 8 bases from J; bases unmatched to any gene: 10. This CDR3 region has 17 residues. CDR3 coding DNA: TGTGCCAGCAGCCCCGGACTAGCGGGAGGGCCGATATATGAGCAGTTCTTC. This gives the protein CASSPGLAGGPIYEQFF.